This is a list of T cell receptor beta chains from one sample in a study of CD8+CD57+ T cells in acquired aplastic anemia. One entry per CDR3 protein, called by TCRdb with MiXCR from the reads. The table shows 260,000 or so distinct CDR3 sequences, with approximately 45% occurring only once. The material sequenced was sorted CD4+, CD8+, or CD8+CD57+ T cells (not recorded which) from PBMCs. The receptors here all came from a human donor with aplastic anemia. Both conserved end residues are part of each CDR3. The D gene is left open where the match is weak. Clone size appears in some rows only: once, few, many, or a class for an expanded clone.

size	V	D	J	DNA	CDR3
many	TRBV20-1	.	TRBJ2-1	TGCAGTGCTAGAGTATTAGGTAATTTGTACAATGAGCAGTTCTTC	CSARVLGNLYNEQFF
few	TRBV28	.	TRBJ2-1	TGTGCCAGCAATAGAAGGTCTAGCTCCTACAATGAGCAGTTCTTC	CASNRRSSSYNEQFF
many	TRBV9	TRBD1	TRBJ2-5	TGTGCCAGCAGCGAATGGGACAGCGCCCCCCAAGAGACCCAGTACTTC	CASSEWDSAPQETQYF
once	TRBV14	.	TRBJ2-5	TGTGCCAGCAGCCAGGACAGTAAACAGCCCCAGTACTTC	CASSQDSKQPQYF
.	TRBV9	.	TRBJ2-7	TGTGCCAGCAGCGATACTTACCGGGGCGAGCAGTACTTC	CASSDTYRGEQYF
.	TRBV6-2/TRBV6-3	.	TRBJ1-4	TGTGCCAGCAGTGAAGCCCGGGCCCGATGGAACGAAAAACTGTTTTTT	CASSEARARWNEKLFF
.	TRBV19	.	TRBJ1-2	TGTGCCACGCTGGGGGCGGGTGGCTACACCTTC	CATLGAGGYTF
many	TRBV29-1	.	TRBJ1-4	TGCAGCGTCTTGACAACTAATGAAAAACTGTTTTTT	CSVLTTNEKLFF
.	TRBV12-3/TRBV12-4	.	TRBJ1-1	TGTGCCAGCAGTTTAGTAGGACACAAAGCTTTCTTT	CASSLVGHKAFF
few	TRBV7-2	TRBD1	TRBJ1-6	TGTGCCAGCATCTTGGGGACAGATAATTCACCCCTCCACTTT	CASILGTDNSPLHF
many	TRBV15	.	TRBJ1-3	TGTGCCACCAGCGACTCGAACTCTGGAAACACCATATATTTT	CATSDSNSGNTIYF
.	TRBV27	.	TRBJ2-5	TGTGCCAGCAGTTTCTCTTCCGGGTCTAGGTTCCAAGAGACCCAGTACTTC	CASSFSSGSRFQETQYF
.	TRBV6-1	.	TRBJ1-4	TGTGCCAGCAGTGCTACAGGGACCGCAACTAATGAAAAACTGTTTTTT	CASSATGTATNEKLFF
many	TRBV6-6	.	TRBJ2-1	TGTGCCAGCAGTTACGCTCTTTTGGGCGAGCAGTTCTTC	CASSYALLGEQFF
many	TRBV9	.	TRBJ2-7	TGTGCCAGCAGCGTAGGAACCGTTTCTTTCTACGAGCAGTACTTC	CASSVGTVSFYEQYF
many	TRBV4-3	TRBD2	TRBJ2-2	TGCGCCAGCAGCCAAAGCCAGCGGGGCACCGGGGAGCTGTTTTTT	CASSQSQRGTGELFF
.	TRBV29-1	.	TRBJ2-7	TGCAGCGTGCGCCGGGACGGGAGCTCCTACGAGCAGTACTTC	CSVRRDGSSYEQYF
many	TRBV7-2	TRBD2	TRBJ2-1	TGTGCCAGCAGCGGTTCCGGGACTAGGATTTGGAATGAGCAGTTCTTC	CASSGSGTRIWNEQFF
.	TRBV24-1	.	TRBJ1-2	TGTGCCACCAGTGATTTTAGCAGTGGCTACACCTTC	CATSDFSSGYTF
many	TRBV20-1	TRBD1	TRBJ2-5	TGCAGTGCTACGACAGGGTACGGGGAGACCCAGTACTTC	CSATTGYGETQYF
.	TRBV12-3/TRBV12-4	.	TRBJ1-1	TGTGCCAGCAGTTGGGAGGGTAAGGCTGAAGCTTTCTTT	CASSWEGKAEAFF
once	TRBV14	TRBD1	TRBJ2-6	TGTGCCAACAGGCAAGCCCGACAGGGCTTGAGAGGGGCCAACGTCCTGACTTTC	CANRQARQGLRGANVLTF
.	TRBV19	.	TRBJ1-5	TGTGCCAGTAGTTCTCGGACCATGAATCAGCCCCAGCATTTT	CASSSRTMNQPQHF